This paragraph covers one TCR beta chain sequence. Its antigen is still unknown. One base away there is no much larger clone; base qualities are not given. Taken from cysteine to phenylalanine, the CDR3 has 16 residues. Only the CDR3 region is kept as DNA, spanning 48 bases read in frame from base 1. The germline V and J ends show losses of 2 bases and 2 bases respectively, and no gene match explains 5 bases of the junction. In the germline V gene (reference sequence), CDR1 corresponds to MNHEY and CDR2 to SMNVEV. The cohort comprised approximately 700 healthy bone marrow donors. Cohort members were all nominally healthy when sampled, although unrecorded immune exposures were likely present. The donor tested CMV seronegative and was one of the 352 seronegative cohort members. Each donor provided a peripheral blood sample, and peripheral blood mononuclear cells were used for TCR beta sequencing. Genomic DNA was extracted from the blood cell samples with the Qiagen DNeasy Blood Extraction Kit.

This specimen comes from a study of cytomegalovirus exposure and HLA in healthy donors (dated by TCRdb to about 2017). In the study overall: In an earlier analysis of 587 of the donors, around 300 Gb of sequence data and 95 million to 130 million unique TCR beta sequences from about 190 million T cells were reported. Around 320 gigabases of sequencing data and approximately 85 million unique TCR sequences were included in an early release covering about 620 HLA-typed donors. Among the approximately 400 genotyped donors, more than 70% belonged to the genetic ancestry cluster associated with self-reported Caucasian donors. The study aimed to test whether cataloging public T cell receptors could reveal signatures of past pathogen exposure. The study used immunosequencing to profile the T cell repertoires of approximately 690 subjects and linked those repertoires to cytomegalovirus serostatus. Along with the approximately 650-subject first cohort, a separate validation cohort of some 130 different subjects was used. To predict cytomegalovirus infection status, the study combined high-throughput TCR immunosequencing, statistical association of individual TCRs with disease status, and machine learning. In a later analysis, previously published TCR beta repertoires from 666 donors were re-analyzed and high-resolution HLA genotyping was added so that TCR occurrence patterns could be studied. Rather than drawing on any new phenotypic data, the later analysis identified candidate immune exposures from TCR beta sequences and the way those sequences occurred across donors. An earlier analysis of several hundred of the donors applied high-throughput TCR beta sequencing to assess whether each TCR beta V gene segment acted as functional or pseudogenic. Donor age, sex, ethnicity and CMV serostatus were compiled together with the repertoire data. A later genetic analysis used genome-wide SNP genotypes for about 65% of the roughly 670 donors, treating that subset as a discovery cohort. Every discovery cohort repertoire had been produced on one sequencing platform. HLA typing included class I and class II loci at four-digit resolution. The number of donors typed differed by locus, with about 629-640 for A, B, C, DRB1 and DQB1, roughly 550 for DQA1, 600 to 610 for DPA1, and about 450 for DPB1. About five DR-DQ haplotypes were treated as single units for association and clustering because of strong linkage in the cohort. Across approximately 400 genotyped donors of the cohort, an average of approximately 220,000 unique TCR beta nucleotide sequences per donor were sequenced, and approximately 17% of those sequences were non-productive. Points the paper makes about the study in general: Most TCR sequences were observed very rarely across donors, whereas some public TCRs were present in many individuals. According to a later genetic analysis, donors in an Asian-associated ancestry cluster had fewer N-insertions in productive TCRs than the roughly 670-donor mean. In a later analysis, HLA-associated TCR beta chains showed more clonal expansion and lower generation probabilities than non-associated chains that were equally common. A later genetic analysis associated a missense DCLRE1C variant with V-gene and J-gene trimming of TCR beta chains, and an independent cohort replicated the association. Because HLA typing was unavailable for some donors at each locus, only the typed subset was used in association tests. Assigning TCR associations to individual alleles was difficult when HLA alleles, especially DR and DQ, strongly co-occurred. In a later analysis, TCR association rates were found to vary across HLA loci, with the most associated TCRs seen for DRB1 alleles and the fewest for HLA-C alleles. According to a later analysis, parvovirus B19, influenza, CMV and Epstein-Barr virus appeared linked to several top co-occurrence clusters. The earlier analysis of fewer than 750 of the donors excluded approximately 15 rarely observed V segments, including chromosome 9 orphons, because counts were too low. At a false discovery rate of 0.05, a later analysis linked 15,000 to 20,000 TCR beta sequences to specific HLA alleles. The 87-base-pair reads could not distinguish some IMGT-functional V segments, including TRBV6-2 and TRBV6-3, so those segments were excluded. Broadly in line with IMGT annotations, most TCR beta V segments showed up in productive rearrangements about 87% or about 30% of the time in an earlier analysis of around 550 of the donors. The classifier was reported to diagnose cytomegalovirus status with high specificity and sensitivity in both the original and validation cohorts. It was suggested by the authors that the approach could potentially be generalized to other disease states and immunological phenotypes. Linkage disequilibrium might explain the correlated functional status among segregating V segments, but an unknown experimental factor could not be excluded. Roughly uniform sequencing depth across donors was assumed in presence/absence analyses, although this assumption may not hold. In a later analysis, most CMV-associated TCR beta chains were found to appear HLA-restricted, with HLA associations seemingly driven largely by CMV exposure. A further reported finding was that TCR beta sequences accurately predicted the HLA-A and HLA-B alleles for most subjects in the first cohort. The only immune exposure information available for the cohort was CMV serostatus. A total of 150 or so TCR beta chains were listed by the study as associated with cytomegalovirus. Only TCR beta chains were sequenced in this cohort, and the absence of alpha or paired-chain data limited detectable features. In vitro tests confirmed that a few of the cytomegalovirus-associated TCR beta chains recognize cytomegalovirus antigens. The sequencing pipeline was judged likely to have produced a cluster of highly shared sequence variants as a technical artifact.

The library came from the immunoSEQ multiplex PCR assay. The multiplex PCR relied on a mix of 60 forward primers for TCR Vbeta segments and 13 reverse primers for TCR Jbeta segments. A multiplex PCR assay on genomic DNA amplified the CDR3 region of rearranged TCR beta genes. The amplified TCR beta libraries were sequenced on the Illumina HiSeq System as 87-base-pair reads. Per the original workflow: Across the 500 to 850 repertoires, a later analysis counted roughly 84 million unique TCR beta chains, 8.5 million to 12 million of which were shared by at least two donors. A nearest-neighbor algorithm error-corrected the raw reads and collapsed the reads into unique sequences, merging closely related sequences to remove PCR and sequencing errors. V, D and J gene segments were assigned by aligning CDR3 sequences to IMGT reference sequences. For a sequence to be retained, a match of at least six nucleotides was required to both a V gene segment and a J gene segment. A rearrangement counted as productive if the CDR3 had no stop codons and remained in frame with V and J, and every other rearrangement counted as non-productive. Following IMGT convention, CDR3 was defined as the stretch from the second conserved V-encoded cysteine up to the conserved J-encoded phenylalanine. Sequences without an unambiguous match to a single V gene segment were excluded from the earlier analysis of approximately 600 of the donors. An earlier analysis of almost 600 of the donors classified V segments as functional when productive rearrangements were above 56.7% and as segregating when the standard deviation between donors was above 5%. A statistical classification framework was built for diagnosing cytomegalovirus status from the catalog of TCR beta chain sequences. V and J gene assignment, in a later analysis, came from comparing TCR nucleotide sequences with IMGT/GENE-DB human TR gene sequences. The TCRdist pipeline was used in a later analysis to assign CDR3 sequences and most-parsimonious VDJ recombination scenarios. In a later analysis, each TCR beta chain was defined by its CDR3 amino acid sequence together with its V-gene family, and reads lacking a unique V-gene family were excluded. In a later analysis, 500 to 650 highly shared, low-generation-probability nucleotide sequences were removed to address suspected cross-contamination and a sequencing artifact. In a later analysis, a clonal expansion index was calculated for each public chain from normalized within-repertoire ranks of inferred template counts. Generation probabilities in a later analysis came from a VDJ recombination model fitted to out-of-frame rearrangements, and those results were checked against IGoR. A later analysis scored TCR-TCR, TCR-HLA and TCR-CMV co-occurrence with hypergeometric tests, applying a repertoire-size bias correction to TCR pairs. A later analysis estimated false discovery rates by permuting HLA or CMV assignments 20 times. In a later analysis, co-occurring TCRs were grouped using DBSCAN, and TCRdist sequence similarity was added for clustering within HLA-allele-positive subsets. For co-occurrence clustering, repertoires with fewer than 30,000 or more than 120,000 public chains were excluded, along with four or five repertoires with anomalous nucleotide sharing. Not all clones reach the TCRdb copy of this immuneACCESS table, which keeps in-frame sequences only. Checked studies attribute under half of the gap to unresolved V genes and leave the rest unexplained. V and J calls and clone size are given by that table; D and trimming were obtained from the DNA. Recorded for this sample are 90,000 to 140,000 clones; roughly 15% of them occurred a single time. The ten biggest clones cover about 0.8% of the sample.

The source of this sequence is a female donor in good health and CMV-seronegative. Recombination joined TRBV27 with TRBJ2-3, with 9 central nucleotides matching TRBD2. The sequenced material came from PBMCs. Read as DNA, the sequence is TGTGCCAGCAGTTTAGGAGCGGGGGGTTTCACAGATACGCAGTATTTT. Translated, this gives CASSLGAGGFTDTQYF.